This T cell receptor (beta chain) was sequenced in a study of shared clonotypes between healthy human individuals. The overall study: Three CD4 naive, three CD4 memory, two CD8 naive and one CD8 memory plate were used per donor. Study-level results: Memory subsets generally showed lower estimated richness than naive subsets. A few donors showed sharing of about 5.5% of naive CD4 clonotypes.

The CDR3 runs 15 residues. Germline CDR1 and CDR2: SEHNR and FQNEAQ (reference sequence). The V gene end was trimmed by 2 bases and the J gene end by 9 bases; junction bases not matched to a gene: 5. Naive CD8 isolation took CD45RO-negative cells positively selected for CCR7 and excluded terminally differentiated effector memory CD45RA+ cells. Note on this clone: Its antigen is currently unknown.

Generated by immunoSEQ multiplex PCR, the TCRdb table keeps only in-frame clones and is missing some. Here the sample spans approximately 2,000,000 clones, around 93% being singletons. This TCR was recovered from a man younger than 35 in good health. Some clones in this sample may be carry-over from other donors' samples. The V and J genes are TRBV7-9 and TRBJ2-1; 12 nucleotides agree with TRBD1. Sample: naive CD8+ T cells from PBMCs. This chain's CDR3 is CASSLRDRGQGEQFF. The CDR3 DNA is TGTGCCAGCAGCTTAAGGGACAGGGGGCAAGGTGAGCAGTTCTTC.